The rows below give T cell receptor beta chains drawn from one sample of a study of T cell changes during pregnancy in multiple sclerosis. Using immunoSEQ multiplex PCR, the repertoire was profiled, and TCRdb retains in-frame clones only, with some absent. Counted here are about 59,000 clones, about 94% occurring once; the ten biggest clones make up less than 3.5%. This specimen was CD8+ T cells from peripheral blood mononuclear cells, taken in the third trimester of pregnancy. The receptors derive from a female donor with multiple sclerosis, enrolled in a pregnancy study. The CDR3 runs from the conserved cysteine through the conserved F or W. D genes are given only for firm matches. The size field is filled for only some rows; it gives once, few, many or a size class.

v_gene	d_gene	abundance	j_gene	CDR3nt	CDR3aa
TRBV7-8	TRBD2	.	TRBJ2-1	TGTGCCAGCAGCATTTCGGGACTAGCGGGAGTACATGAGCAGTTCTTC	CASSISGLAGVHEQFF
TRBV7-3	.	.	TRBJ2-2	TGTGCCAGCAGCCCCGTGGTAGCCACCGGGGAGCTGTTTTTT	CASSPVVATGELFF
TRBV30	TRBD2	.	TRBJ2-5	TGTGCCTGGAGATGGTTAGCGGGAGGACAAGAGACCCAGTACTTC	CAWRWLAGGQETQYF
TRBV27	TRBD1	.	TRBJ1-4	TGTGCCAGCAGTCCAACCGGACAGGGGTTTAATGAAAAACTGTTTTTT	CASSPTGQGFNEKLFF
TRBV4-3	.	.	TRBJ2-1	TGCGCCAGCAGCCAAGGGTTCGGGGGAGTAGCCTACAATGAGCAGTTCTTC	CASSQGFGGVAYNEQFF
TRBV28	.	once	TRBJ2-7	TGTGCCAGCAGTTTGGAGACTTTCTCCTACGAGCAGTACTTC	CASSLETFSYEQYF
TRBV7-8	.	.	TRBJ2-6	TGTGCCAGCAGCCTTCCGGCCAACGTCCTGACTTTC	CASSLPANVLTF
TRBV18	TRBD1	.	TRBJ2-7	TGTGCCAGCTCACCGCCCGGGACAGGGAACTCCTACGAGCAGTACTTC	CASSPPGTGNSYEQYF
TRBV27	TRBD1	.	TRBJ2-7	TGTGCCAGCAGCGTGGGACAGACGCGAAACTACGAGCAGTACTTC	CASSVGQTRNYEQYF
TRBV27	TRBD2	.	TRBJ2-1	TGTGCCAGCAGTTTATGGGCTAGCGGGAGGGAGCAGTTCTTC	CASSLWASGREQFF
TRBV27	TRBD2	.	TRBJ2-3	TGTGCCAGCAGTCCCCGACTAGCGGGAGGGCCTTCAGATACGCAGTATTTT	CASSPRLAGGPSDTQYF
TRBV4-2	TRBD2	.	TRBJ2-7	TGTGCCAGCAGCCAACCGGGACTACTCTCCTACGAGCAGTACTTC	CASSQPGLLSYEQYF
TRBV18	TRBD1	.	TRBJ2-7	TGTGCCAGCTCACCAGGACAGGGATTGTACGAGCAGTACTTC	CASSPGQGLYEQYF
TRBV9	.	.	TRBJ1-2	TGTGCCAGCACGTCAGGGGACTATGGCTACACCTTC	CASTSGDYGYTF
TRBV30	TRBD1	.	TRBJ1-5	TGTGCCTGGAGTGATGGACAGGGTTATCAGCCCCAGCATTTT	CAWSDGQGYQPQHF
TRBV27	TRBD1	.	TRBJ2-5	TGTGCCAGCAGTTTCGGGACAGAAGAGACCCAGTACTTC	CASSFGTEETQYF
TRBV28	TRBD2	once	TRBJ2-1	TGTGCCAGCAGTTTAAGCACACCCTATAACATCACTAGCGAGTACAATGAGCAGTTCTTC	CASSLSTPYNITSEYNEQFF
TRBV19	.	.	TRBJ1-2	TGTGCCAGTAGTAGCACTACCCCCGACGCTGTCTATGGCTACACCTTC	CASSSTTPDAVYGYTF
TRBV5-4	TRBD2	.	TRBJ2-7	TGTGCCAGCAGCTCAACTAGCGGGAGGGCCGACGAGCAGTACTTC	CASSSTSGRADEQYF
TRBV11-3	TRBD2	.	TRBJ2-3	TGTGCCAGCAGCGGTTCTAGCGGGATGGCGGCTGATACGCAGTATTTT	CASSGSSGMAADTQYF
TRBV7-9	TRBD2	.	TRBJ2-7	TGTGCCAGCATTTGGGGGGGGGAAACCTCCGTTGGGTCCTACGAGCAGTACTTC	CASIWGGETSVGSYEQYF
TRBV7-6	TRBD2	.	TRBJ2-1	TGTGCCAGCTCACTAGCGGAGTTCTACAATGAGCAGTTCTTC	CASSLAEFYNEQFF
TRBV5-5	TRBD1	.	TRBJ2-5	TGTGCCAGCAGCTCGGGGACAGGTATTCCGGAGACCCAGTACTTC	CASSSGTGIPETQYF
TRBV27	TRBD2	.	TRBJ2-3	TGTGCCAGCCGGACTAGCGGGGGCACAGATACGCAGTATTTT	CASRTSGGTDTQYF
TRBV6-4	TRBD2	.	TRBJ2-3	TGTGCCAGCAGTGACTCGACGGGAGGGAGTGGTACAGATACGCAGTATTTT	CASSDSTGGSGTDTQYF
TRBV11-2	TRBD2	once	TRBJ2-5	TGTGCCAGCACCCAGGGGAGCCAAGCGGGAGTAGGAGAGACCCAGTACTTC	CASTQGSQAGVGETQYF
TRBV29-1	TRBD2	once	TRBJ2-3	TGCAGCGTTACCGGGACTAGCGGGAGCCTAGCCGCAGATACGCAGTATTTT	CSVTGTSGSLAADTQYF
TRBV6-4	TRBD2	.	TRBJ2-3	TGTGCCAGCAGTGCGACTAGCGGGAGCACAGATACGCAGTATTTT	CASSATSGSTDTQYF
TRBV28	TRBD1	.	TRBJ2-7	TGTGCCAGCAGTCTCCAACAGGGGTTCCCCGCTCCTTCCTTC	CASSLQQGFPAPSF
TRBV15	TRBD2	.	TRBJ2-2	TGTGCCACCAGGGGACTAGCGGGAGGGCGGCGGAACACCGGGGAGCTGTTTTTT	CATRGLAGGRRNTGELFF
TRBV7-6	.	.	TRBJ1-1	TGTGCCAGCAGCTTAGGGGTGGCGGTTGAAGCTTTCTTT	CASSLGVAVEAFF
TRBV4-2	TRBD1	.	TRBJ2-2	TGTGCCAGCAGCCAAGCGGCAGGGGGCGCCTCGAACACCGGGGAGCTGTTTTTT	CASSQAAGGASNTGELFF
TRBV28	.	.	TRBJ1-2	TGTGCCAGCAGTATCCCCCCGACAGGAGCGGACTATGGCTACACCTTC	CASSIPPTGADYGYTF
TRBV7-9	TRBD1	.	TRBJ2-7	TGTGCCAGCAGCCTACCCTTACCAGGGGGCGAGCAGTACTTC	CASSLPLPGGEQYF
TRBV4-2	.	.	TRBJ2-7	TGTGCCAGCAGCCTGGGGCAGACCTACGAGCAGTACTTC	CASSLGQTYEQYF
TRBV29-1	TRBD2	.	TRBJ2-3	TGCAGCGTTGACAGGACAGGGGGACTAGCGGGAGGACCCGGGATAACAGATACGCAGTATTTT	CSVDRTGGLAGGPGITDTQYF
TRBV4-2	TRBD2	.	TRBJ2-3	TGTGCCAGCAGCCGTTCGTCGGCTATAGCCGGACTAGCGGGAGGGGGAAGCACAGATACGCAGTATTTT	CASSRSSAIAGLAGGGSTDTQYF
TRBV27	TRBD1	.	TRBJ2-7	TGTGCCAGCAGAGACATGGGACAGGCCGCCTACGAGCAGTACTTC	CASRDMGQAAYEQYF
TRBV4-2	.	.	TRBJ2-1	TGTGCCAGCAGCCAAGATCTGGGCAGTCACCACCTCGATGAGCAGTTCTTC	CASSQDLGSHHLDEQFF
TRBV19	.	.	TRBJ2-7	TGTGCCAGTAGCTCCGGGACAACCTACGAGCAGTACTTC	CASSSGTTYEQYF
TRBV5-4	TRBD2	.	TRBJ2-2	TGTGCCAGCAGCTTAGGGTCGGGGGGCACCGGGGAGCTGTTTTTT	CASSLGSGGTGELFF
TRBV5-8	TRBD2	.	TRBJ2-7	TGTGCCAGCAGACCGGGGACTAGCGGGATCTTATACGAGCAGTACTTC	CASRPGTSGILYEQYF
TRBV7-8	TRBD1	.	TRBJ1-4	TGTGCCAGCAGCTTACAGGGGGCGCCCCCAGAAAAACTGTTTTTT	CASSLQGAPPEKLFF
TRBV29-1	TRBD2	.	TRBJ2-1	TGCAGCGTGGCAGAGAACGCGGGGGATGAGCAGTTCTTC	CSVAENAGDEQFF
TRBV9	.	.	TRBJ2-5	TGTGCCAGCAGCGTAGCGGGCAGCGGAGAGACCCAGTACTTC	CASSVAGSGETQYF
TRBV9	.	.	TRBJ2-7	TGTGCCAGCAGCGTAGCGGGCGGAGGCTACGAGCAGTACTTC	CASSVAGGGYEQYF
TRBV4-3	.	.	TRBJ2-7	TGCGCCAGCAGCCAAGACCACGGGGTAGGGTACGAGCAGTACTTC	CASSQDHGVGYEQYF
TRBV19	TRBD1	.	TRBJ1-3	TGTGCCAGTAGTGCCGGGACAGGGGCCTTCTCTGGAAACACCATATATTTT	CASSAGTGAFSGNTIYF
TRBV7-9	.	.	TRBJ1-1	TGTGCCAGCAGCACCTACCCCCAGGGGAGCGACACTGAAGCTTTCTTT	CASSTYPQGSDTEAFF
TRBV10-2	.	.	TRBJ2-5	TGCGCCAGCAGACACCTCGGGGGAATAGAGGAGACCCAGTACTTC	CASRHLGGIEETQYF
TRBV19	TRBD2	.	TRBJ2-1	TGTGCCAGTACCCCCCTTGGACTAGAGGTCGGTGAGCAGTTCTTC	CASTPLGLEVGEQFF
TRBV15	.	.	TRBJ2-3	TGTGCCACCAGCAGGTCGCTAGCACTCAGCACAGATACGCAGTATTTT	CATSRSLALSTDTQYF
TRBV15	.	.	TRBJ2-5	TGTGCCACCGGTAAACAGGGTTACGAGACCCAGTACTTC	CATGKQGYETQYF